This T cell receptor (beta chain) was captured by sequencing in a study of blood T cell repertoires in COVID-19. Study processing details: How many nucleated cells were present was estimated from reference gene primer amplification. TCRdb's table, derived via immunoSEQ multiplex PCR, lists solely in-frame clones and lacks some. Clone size and the V and J calls come from that table; the DNA yielded D and trimming. The sample comprises 250,000 to 350,000 clones, more than 75% of which are singletons, and 10% rests with the top ten. The germline V gene has CDR1 MGHDK and CDR2 SYGVNS. The CDR3 extends over 11 amino acids. Trimming took 4 bases from V and 4 from J, leaving 5 bases between them. Two consecutive negative NP/OP PCR tests, clearance, or resolved symptoms defined Cohort 3 recovery.

This sequence was found in a woman under 30 who had recovered from COVID-19. V is TRBV25-1 and J is TRBJ2-7, with no clear D. Material for sequencing was PBMCs or T cells enriched from blood (not recorded which). Here the CDR3 reads CASSASYEQYF. CDR3 nucleotide sequence: TGTGCCAGCAGTGCCTCTTACGAGCAGTACTTC.